These T cell receptor beta chains were read from a single sample in a study of CD8+ T cells in alopecia areata. Assay used: immunoSEQ multiplex PCR; TCRdb lists only in-frame clones, some missing. This table holds 160,000 or so clones, roughly two thirds found once. The sequencing used CD4+ T cells sorted from blood, collected at week 4, from a patient treated with tofacitinib. All receptors derive from a human donor with alopecia areata. CDR3s include the opening cysteine and the closing phenylalanine or tryptophan. Each record gives: clone size, V gene, D gene, J gene, CDR3 DNA, CDR3 protein. D genes are given only for firm matches. Not every row has a clone size; where given, it reads once, few, many or a size class.

>once|TRBV7-6|TRBD1|TRBJ1-6
TGTGCCAGCAGCTTAGCCGGGACAGATAATTCACCCCTCCACTTT
CASSLAGTDNSPLHF
>-|TRBV9|-|TRBJ2-5
TGTGCCAGCAGCAAGGGACATACAGAGACCCAGTACTTC
CASSKGHTETQYF
>-|TRBV19|-|TRBJ2-3
TGTGCCAGTAAAAGTCTCCAACGAGATACGCAGTATTTT
CASKSLQRDTQYF
>-|TRBV29-1|TRBD2|TRBJ2-5
TGCAGCGTTGTGCGGGGGGTCCTAGAGACCCAGTACTTC
CSVVRGVLETQYF
>once|TRBV30|-|TRBJ1-5
TGTGCCTGGAGTGACAATAGCAATCAGCCCCAGCATTTT
CAWSDNSNQPQHF
>few|TRBV7-9|-|TRBJ1-5
TGTGCCAGCAGCTTAGCAGGGGTGAATCAGCCCCAGCATTTT
CASSLAGVNQPQHF
>-|TRBV25-1|-|TRBJ2-1
TGTGCCAGCAGTGCTTTGGGACACCCAGACGATGAGCAGTTCTTC
CASSALGHPDDEQFF
>-|TRBV7-8|-|TRBJ1-6
TGTGCCAGCAGCTCCGGACAGACTTCACCCCTCCACTTT
CASSSGQTSPLHF
>-|TRBV19|-|TRBJ2-7
TGTGCCAGTGCACAGGGCTACGAGCAGTACTTC
CASAQGYEQYF
>-|TRBV30|-|TRBJ1-2
TGTGCCTGGAGGTCCGGAAGTGCTAACTATGGCTACACCTTC
CAWRSGSANYGYTF
>few|TRBV14|-|TRBJ2-1
TGTGCCAGCAGCCAAGCGGCTAGATACAATGAGCAGTTCTTC
CASSQAARYNEQFF
>-|TRBV25-1|-|TRBJ1-4
TGTGCCAGCAGTGGTTACCATGAAAAACTGTTTTTT
CASSGYHEKLFF
>few|TRBV6-5|-|TRBJ1-4
TGTGCCAGCTCCTACTCGTGGGGCACTAATGAAAAACTGTTTTTT
CASSYSWGTNEKLFF
>-|TRBV5-1|-|TRBJ1-1
TGCGCCAGCAGCCCGGCGAACACTGAAGCTTTCTTT
CASSPANTEAFF
>few|TRBV29-1|-|TRBJ2-1
TGCAGCGGCCTACAGGGATGGCCGTACAATGAGCAGTTCTTC
CSGLQGWPYNEQFF
>few|TRBV29-1|TRBD1|TRBJ2-2
TGCAGCGTTAGGGACAGGGGTTTTTCCGGGGAGCTGTTTTTT
CSVRDRGFSGELFF
>-|TRBV7-2|-|TRBJ2-4
TGTGCCAGCAGCTTAGGGCGCTTGGGTTTAGACATTCAGTACTTC
CASSLGRLGLDIQYF
>-|TRBV13|TRBD1|TRBJ2-1
TGTGCCAGCAGCCCACAGACAGGGGTCCGCGGTGAGCAGTTCTTC
CASSPQTGVRGEQFF
>-|TRBV7-2|-|TRBJ1-2
TGTGCCAGCAGCACCCGTGGGGCGCGGGAGGATGGCTACACCTTC
CASSTRGAREDGYTF
>-|TRBV25-1|-|TRBJ1-1
TGTGCCAGCAGTGAAATTTCCGATTGGAACACTGAAGCTTTCTTT
CASSEISDWNTEAFF
>-|TRBV5-4|TRBD1|TRBJ2-2
TGTGCCAGCAGCTTGGATACCGGGACAGGGATCGCCGGGGAGCTGTTTTTT
CASSLDTGTGIAGELFF